The rows below give T cell receptor beta chains drawn from one sample of a study of Ad26.COV2.S vaccination and SARS-CoV-2 variants. Assay used: immunoSEQ multiplex PCR; TCRdb lists only in-frame clones, some missing. The table lists about 350,000 clones, 70% to 90% of them singletons. The sequenced sample was peripheral blood, obtained in a trial of Ad26.COV2.S vaccine versus placebo. These receptors came from a person between 18 and 65 years old who received the Ad26.COV2.S COVID-19 vaccine or a placebo. CDR3s include the opening cysteine and the closing phenylalanine or tryptophan. A D gene is named only where the DNA matches it firmly. Not every row has a clone size; where given, it reads once, few, many or a size class.

D gene	V gene	J gene	clone size	CDR3 DNA	CDR3 protein
.	TRBV2	TRBJ1-5	.	TGTGCCAGCTCCGGGACCACAACGTCGAGCCAGCATTTT	CASSGTTTSSQHF
.	TRBV27	TRBJ2-1	.	TGTGCCAGCAGTTTGCAGGGGCACTCCTACAATGAGCAGTTCTTC	CASSLQGHSYNEQFF
.	TRBV11-3	TRBJ2-1	.	TGTGCCAGCAGCTTAGGAGGTGGAACCTACAATGAGCAGTTCTTC	CASSLGGGTYNEQFF
.	TRBV3-1/TRBV3-2	TRBJ2-1	.	TGTGCCAGCAGCGAAACTCTCAGGGTCGATGAGCAGTTCTTC	CASSETLRVDEQFF
.	TRBV7-2	TRBJ2-3	.	TGTGCCAGCAGCCGGAGGGGCCTCACAGATACGCAGTATTTT	CASSRRGLTDTQYF
.	TRBV7-2	TRBJ2-3	.	TGTGCCAGCAGCCCTAAGACAGGGGAGGGCATGGATACGCAGTATTTT	CASSPKTGEGMDTQYF
.	TRBV4-3	TRBJ2-6	.	TGCGCCAGCAGCGAAGAGGGGGGGCAAACGGCTGGGGCCAACGTCCTGACTTTC	CASSEEGGQTAGANVLTF
.	TRBV6-2/TRBV6-3	TRBJ1-5	few	TGTGCCAGCAGTTACAGAGATCAGCCCCAGCATTTT	CASSYRDQPQHF
TRBD2	TRBV6-5	TRBJ2-1	.	TGTGCCAGCAGTTTGCTGATAGCGGGAGGTTCGGGGGAGCAGTTCTTC	CASSLLIAGGSGEQFF
TRBD1	TRBV30	TRBJ2-5	.	TGTGCCTGGAGTGTACGGGGACAGGGCGCGCAGACCCAGTACTTC	CAWSVRGQGAQTQYF
.	TRBV19	TRBJ2-1	.	TGTGCCAGTAGTATAGTCAGTCGAGGGTACCCGTTCTTC	CASSIVSRGYPFF
.	TRBV12-3/TRBV12-4	TRBJ2-1	.	TGTGCCAGCAGTTTTTCCGGTGAGCAGTTCTTC	CASSFSGEQFF
TRBD2	TRBV10-3	TRBJ2-1	.	TGTGCCATCAATAATCGGGAGGGACGGGGCAATGAGCAGTTCTTC	CAINNREGRGNEQFF
.	TRBV10-2	TRBJ2-3	.	TGCGCCCCAGGCGAGGCGGGCCATAGCACAGATACGCAGTATTTT	CAPGEAGHSTDTQYF
.	TRBV5-8	TRBJ2-1	.	TGTGCCAGTGCCCTGGGGCAGGCCTCAGATGAGCAGTTCTTC	CASALGQASDEQFF
.	TRBV10-3	TRBJ1-6	.	TGTGCCATCAGTGAGACAGGGAGAGAATCACCCCTCCACTTT	CAISETGRESPLHF
TRBD2	TRBV5-6	TRBJ2-7	.	TGTGCCAGCAGCTTATCCGGGACTACCTACGAGCAGTACTTC	CASSLSGTTYEQYF
TRBD1	TRBV4-3	TRBJ2-4	.	TGCGCCAGCAGCCAACTCTCGGGACAGGGAAACATTCAGTACTTC	CASSQLSGQGNIQYF
TRBD2	TRBV5-4	TRBJ2-1	few	TGTGCCAGCAGCTTGGCGGGGGGGCGGCGGAATGAGCAGTTCTTC	CASSLAGGRRNEQFF
TRBD1	TRBV6-2/TRBV6-3	TRBJ2-7	few	TGTGCCAGCAGTTACTCACTGATCAGGGGGACCATGCCTCGGTTGGACGAGCAGTACTTC	CASSYSLIRGTMPRLDEQYF
TRBD2	TRBV19	TRBJ2-7	.	TGTGCCAGTAGTATTGCGGGGGGGCCTTACTACGAGCAGTACTTC	CASSIAGGPYYEQYF
TRBD2	TRBV10-3	TRBJ2-7	.	TGTGCCATCAGTGATTCCCCTAGCGGAGCTTACGAGCAGTACTTC	CAISDSPSGAYEQYF